The 10 T cell receptor beta chains reported below all come from one sample, sequenced in a study of T-cell memory formation after mild COVID-19. TCRdb itself ran the 5' RACE reads through MiXCR, one entry per CDR3 protein. The sample consists of roughly 130,000 distinct CDR3 sequences, approximately 15% of them appearing once. Specimen: PBMCs or a T cell subset sorted from them (not recorded which). These receptors were taken from a man younger than 35 who had mild COVID-19 (a few samples of this study predate the infection). Cell type and time point are not known.

This clonotype was seen only a few times. The V gene is TRBV28, the J gene TRBJ2-7; TRBD1 might be the D (5 bases). In germline, CDR1 is MDHEN, CDR2 SYDVKM. The CDR3 covers 15 residues. V gave up 8 bases and J gave up 5 bases, with 22 bases separating them. The CDR3 protein is CASVRWGPYDHEQYF. The CDR3 nucleotides are TGTGCCAGCGTACGTTGGGGCCCCTATGATCACGAGCAGTACTTC. Together with reference TRBV28 and TRBJ2-7, the CDR3 gives the full variable domain: DVKVTQSSRYLVKRTGEKVFLECVQDMDHENMFWYRQDPGLGLRLIYFSYDVKMKEKGDIPEGYSVSREKKERFSLILESASTNQTSMYLCASVRWGPYDHEQYFGPGTRLTVT.

This clonotype came up a few times. The chain uses TRBV11-2 and TRBJ2-3, with D possibly TRBD2 on 6 matching bases. Germline V gene lookup returns CDR1 SGHAT and CDR2 FQNNGV. The CDR3 covers 14 residues. V lost 3 bases to trimming and J lost 4 bases, with 11 bases between them. As DNA, the CDR3 is TGTGCCAGCAGCTTGCAGCGGGTGGCAGATACGCAGTATTTT. Protein product: CASSLQRVADTQYF.

The chain is built from TRBV24-1 and TRBJ2-4, with 8 bases aligning to TRBD1. The ends lost 3 bases at V and 8 bases at J; junction bases unmatched: 8. CDR1 is KGHDR and CDR2 is SFDVKD in the germline V gene. The CDR3 sequence is 15 residues long. CDR3 amino acids: CATSDPSGTGDIQYF. The CDR3 DNA reads as TGTGCCACCAGTGATCCCTCCGGGACAGGCGACATTCAGTACTTC.

This chain links TRBV6-6 with TRBJ2-7; D ambiguous. Germline assignment: CDR1 MNHNY and CDR2 SVGAGI (reference sequence). Deletions cut 0 bases from V and 2 bases from J, with 14 bases between. CDR3 length: 16 amino acids. CDR3 protein: CASSYSIRTTTYEQYF. DNA for the CDR3: TGTGCCAGCAGTTACTCGATTCGGACGACGACCTACGAGCAGTACTTC.

This clonotype was seen a handful of times. J is TRBJ2-7 and V is TRBV5-6, with D perhaps TRBD1 (6 bases). Germline V CDR1 and CDR2: SGHDT, YYEEEE. The CDR3 is 14 amino acids. The V end lost 1 base, the J end lost 6 bases, and 14 bases lay between the germline ends. The CDR3 region is CASSLTGYVSEQYV. The CDR3 bases are TGTGCCAGCAGCTTGACAGGGTACGTAAGCGAGCAGTACGTC.

This sequence joins TRBV4-2 and TRBJ1-5, with 7 bases lining up with TRBD1. CDR3 length: 15 amino acids. V shed 4 bases and J 7 bases; nucleotides not matched to a gene: 10. Looked up from germline, CDR1 is LGHNA and CDR2 is YNFKEQ. CDR3 nucleotide sequence: TGTGCCAGCAGCCCAGATCGACAGGGAAACCAGCCCCAGCATTTT. Its translation is CASSPDRQGNQPQHF.

In this sample, this clonotype turned up many times. J is TRBJ2-4 and V is TRBV6-4, with 11 positions matching TRBD2. Per the germline V gene, CDR1 is MRHNA and CDR2 is SNTAGT. With 7 bases clipped from V and 8 bases from J, the junction kept 13 bases outside the gene matches. The CDR3 covers 16 residues. The CDR3 loop reads CASTTTSGGWEDIQYF. CDR3 coding DNA: TGTGCCAGCACCACTACTAGCGGGGGATGGGAGGACATTCAGTACTTC.

In this sample, this clonotype turned up many times. The gene calls are TRBV20-1 and TRBJ1-1, with a tentative D call TRBD1 (6 bases). CDR1 is DFQATT, CDR2 SNEGSKA, per germline (reference sequence). This CDR3 has 15 amino acids. V lost 3 bases and J 4 bases, leaving 18 bases between the germline ends. The CDR3, as DNA: TGCAGTGCTAGGATCGGGTGGGGGCAGGCCACTGAAGCTTTCTTT. Protein: CSARIGWGQATEAFF.

The chain joins TRBV7-9 to TRBJ2-2, with D possibly called TRBD1 or TRBD2 (5 bases each). Germline CDR1 reads SEHNR; CDR2 reads FQNEAQ (reference sequence). This CDR3 contains 14 residues. V was cut by 5 bases and J by 5 bases, with 12 bases left in between. The CDR3 sequence is CASSRPWGTGELFF. CDR3 in DNA: TGTGCCAGCAGCCGCCCATGGGGGACCGGGGAGCTGTTTTTT.

V is TRBV2 and J is TRBJ2-2; D is possibly TRBD2 (5 bases). The CDR3 covers 13 residues. With 8 bases removed from V and 5 bases from J, the gap between germline ends came to 12 bases. CDR1 and CDR2 (germline): SNHLY, FYNNEI. CDR3: CASRRGWTGELFF. CDR3 bases: TGTGCCAGCCGTCGAGGGTGGACCGGGGAGCTGTTTTTT.